This T cell receptor (beta chain) was recorded in a study of CD8+ T cells in alopecia areata (dated by TCRdb to 2017 to 2018). Study-level background: Treated patients were enrolled in an open-label pilot trial of oral tofacitinib at 5 to 10 mg twice daily for moderate-to-severe alopecia areata. Tofacitinib was given for 6 to 18 months, followed by 6 months of follow-up off drug to assess delayed response and recurrence. The SALT score, which quantifies the percentage of affected scalp surface area, was used to measure disease severity in treated patients. To study T cell clonal expansion in alopecia areata, the researchers applied high-throughput TCRbeta sequencing to both the C3H/HeJ mouse model and human patients. Scalp tissue and sorted CD4+ and CD8+ peripheral blood T cells from patchy and totalis/universalis alopecia areata patients and from healthy controls were covered by human TCRbeta sequencing. Tofacitinib-treated patients had biopsies at baseline and at 4 and 24 weeks of treatment, with a later scalp biopsy in several patients. Clonality in the scalp was compared among normal scalp (n=4), patchy alopecia areata scalp (n=8), and alopecia totalis/universalis scalp (n=8). RNA came from the PAXgene miRNA kit for fixed scalp, the miRNeasy kit for PBMCs, and the RNeasy kit for mouse skin. immunoSEQ multiplex PCR using 35 Vbeta forward primers and 13 Jbeta reverse primers was used to amplify TCRbeta CDR3 regions. What the research found in general, with its limitations: Lesional scalp, especially in alopecia totalis/universalis, showed higher clonality and more expanded CD8+ clones than normal scalp, suggesting antigenic drive. Many expanded lesional clones were found to persist in scalp and blood during tofacitinib treatment, and relapse after treatment cessation may be partly explained by this persistence. Scalp TCR repertoire analysis is complicated because resident alphabeta T cells in normal human skin are also sequenced, whereas mouse skin is dominated by gammadelta T cells. Compared with mice, TCR sequences shared between patients were less clear, possibly partly because of HLA diversity across the patient population. Tofacitinib significantly decreased scalp clonality and the number of expanded CD8+ clones among the top 100 scalp clones. Because the treated cohort was small and had just a single nonresponder, larger studies are needed to establish links between baseline CD8+ expansion and response.

Library preparation employed the immunoSEQ multiplex PCR assay. RNA was extracted from all samples and reverse transcribed into cDNA as template for TCR sequencing. First-strand cDNA was synthesized with SuperScript III using a 2:1 mix of oligo-dT and random hexamers. A synthetic immune receptor repertoire was used to measure amplification bias, and any remaining bias was corrected computationally. The paper's data handling went like this. Raw reads were preprocessed for error removal, and CDR3 was defined according to IMGT conventions as running from the conserved cysteine to phenylalanine. Clonality was computed as 1 minus the Shannon entropy, with the entropy normalized by log2 of the number of productive unique TCRs. Scalp TCRbeta sequences were cross-referenced with sorted blood CD4 and CD8 repertoires so that the CD4 or CD8 identity of scalp clones could be inferred. Not all clones reach the TCRdb copy of this immuneACCESS table, which keeps in-frame sequences only. Checked studies attribute under half of the gap to unresolved V genes and leave the rest unexplained. V and J calls plus clone size are reproduced from that table; the DNA served to infer D and trimming. The sample yields under 350,000 clones; about three fifths were counted once. Around 1.7% of the sample comes from the top ten.

This clone came up a few times. Its antigen has not been determined. No quality values exist for individual bases; no much larger clone is one base distant. The label giving this sample's time point can be read as: less than 25 weeks on oral tofacitinib. The treatment or condition label corresponds to: oral pan-JAK inhibitor, 5-10 mg twice daily. From alopecia areata patients, peripheral blood was collected along with lesional scalp punch biopsies. PBMCs were isolated by density centrifugation and stained for CD3, CD4 and CD8, and CD4+ and CD8+ T cells were sorted on a FACSAria. The specimen was CD4+ T cells sorted from blood, collected at week 24, from a patient treated with tofacitinib. The receptor was derived from a human donor with alopecia areata.

The CDR3 here reads CASSPRWGVNTEAFF. The nucleotide sequence is TGTGCCAGCAGCCCACGCTGGGGAGTGAACACTGAAGCTTTCTTT. The rearrangement combines TRBV7-8 with TRBJ1-1; no D gene is confidently identified. Via the germline V gene, CDR1 is SGHVS and CDR2 FQNEAQ. V loses 5 bases, J loses 0 bases, and the germline ends lie 13 bases apart. The CDR3 has 15 amino acids, counting the end cysteine and phenylalanine. The entry retains the CDR3 DNA only, 45 bases that are in frame from base 1.